These 32 T cell receptor beta chains share one sample of origin, sequenced in a study of blood T cell repertoires in COVID-19. Data came from immunoSEQ multiplex PCR; TCRdb stores just in-frame clones and leaves some out. Among 350,000 to 450,000 clones listed, 89% were seen once. Sequencing input: peripheral blood. The source of these receptors is a man in his forties or fifties with acute or convalescent COVID-19.

The chain recombines TRBV2 with TRBJ1-1, with a possible D match to TRBD1 (6 bases). V was pared by 1 base and J by 6 bases, with 12 bases between. The germline gives CDR1 SNHLY, CDR2 FYNNEI. The CDR3 loop spans 14 amino acids. The DNA for the CDR3 is TGTGCCAGCAGTGAAGGTCGAGGGGGGGCTGAAGCTTTCTTT. Translation: CASSEGRGGAEAFF.

V and J are TRBV4-1 and TRBJ1-4; 10 nucleotides match TRBD1. Germline CDR1 reads MGHRA; CDR2 reads YSYEKL. There are 15 residues in the CDR3. V dropped 4 bases and J dropped 7; count of bases not matched to a gene: 6. The CDR3 DNA is TGCGCCAGCAGCCTCTCGACAGGGGGCAGTGAAAAACTGTTTTTT. Its protein is CASSLSTGGSEKLFF.

V usage is TRBV11-3 and J usage is TRBJ2-2; 16 bases are a match to TRBD2. The CDR3 has 20 residues. Germline values: CDR1 SGHNT, CDR2 YENEEA. The trim removed 3 bases at V and 0 bases at J, leaving 7 bases unmatched. Here the CDR3 DNA reads TGTGCCAGCAGCTTGGAACCGGGACTAGCGGGGGGGCCGAACACCGGGGAGCTGTTTTTT. Translation gives CASSLEPGLAGGPNTGELFF.

V and J are TRBV5-1 and TRBJ2-7; D remains ambiguous. The ends were cut back, 0 bases at V and 1 base at J, with 11 bases in the middle. The CDR3 sequence is 15 residues long. CDR1 and CDR2 from the germline V gene are SGHRS and YFSETQ. The CDR3 sequence is CASSLGYSESYEQYF. CDR3 DNA sequence: TGCGCCAGCAGCTTGGGGTACAGTGAGTCCTACGAGCAGTACTTC.

The count of this clone is one. This sequence joins TRBV27 and TRBJ1-2, with D perhaps TRBD1 (5 bases). The CDR3 length is 12 residues. The V end was cut by 10 bases, the J end by 1 base, with 10 bases between. CDR1 and CDR2 (germline): MNHEY, SMNVEV (reference sequence). CDR3 residues: CAKAGGNYGYTF. CDR3 sequence (DNA): TGTGCCAAAGCGGGGGGTAACTATGGCTACACCTTC.

The chain couples TRBV7-9 to TRBJ2-7; 9 nucleotides line up with TRBD2. Germline V lookup: CDR1 SEHNR, CDR2 FQNEAQ (reference sequence). CDR3 length: 16 amino acids. J was trimmed by 2 bases and V by 5 bases; bases with no gene match: 10. The CDR3 DNA reads as TGTGCCAGCAGCCGACGCGGGGGGGAGGGCACCTACGAGCAGTACTTC. Residues: CASSRRGGEGTYEQYF.

This rearrangement joins TRBV19 to TRBJ1-1; 7 nucleotides match TRBD1. Germline lookup yields CDR1 LNHDA and CDR2 SQIVND (reference sequence). V lost 7 bases and J lost 4; bases outside the gene matches: 9. This CDR3 contains 14 residues. Here the CDR3 DNA reads TGTGCCAGTACCGTGACAGGGATCGGCACTGAAGCTTTCTTT. Encoded protein: CASTVTGIGTEAFF.

The chain combines TRBV27 with TRBJ1-5; D gene ambiguous. V lost 2 bases and J 7 bases, leaving 9 bases between the germline ends. CDR3 length: 13 residues. Looked up from germline, CDR1 is MNHEY and CDR2 is SMNVEV (reference sequence). The CDR3 sequence: CASSLGGEQPQHF. The CDR3 DNA sequence: TGTGCCAGCAGTTTAGGCGGGGAACAGCCCCAGCATTTT.

The gene calls are TRBV19 and TRBJ2-5; 7 positions match TRBD1. The DNA end is a closer match to TRBJ2-7, so the J assignment may be wrong. CDR3 size: 16 residues. Germline CDR1 is LNHDA and CDR2 is SQIVND (reference sequence). As DNA, the CDR3 is TGTGCCAGTAGTATAGACTGGGACAGTCGGCGCTACGAGCAGTACTTC. It encodes CASSIDWDSRRYEQYF.

The rearrangement joins TRBV5-1 to TRBJ2-1; the D is unclear. Germline V gene data show CDR1 as SGHRS and CDR2 as YFSETQ. V lost 5 bases to trimming and J lost 0 bases, with 12 bases between them. The CDR3 length is 15 residues. As DNA, the CDR3 is TGCGCCAGCAGTCCATACAGAGACTCCTACAATGAGCAGTTCTTC. The encoded protein is CASSPYRDSYNEQFF. Together with reference TRBV5-1 and TRBJ2-1, the CDR3 gives the full variable domain: KAGVTQTPRYLIKTRGQQVTLSCSPISGHRSVSWYQQTPGQGLQFLFEYFSETQRNKGNFPGRFSGRQFSNSRSEMNVSTLELGDSALYLCASSPYRDSYNEQFFGPGTRLTVL.

V and J are TRBV11-2 and TRBJ2-5; TRBD2 aligns across 9 bases. J was trimmed by 3 bases and V by 5 bases; bases with no gene match: 4. The CDR3 runs to 14 residues. From germline, CDR1 is SGHAT and CDR2 FQNNGV. The CDR3 reads CASSQSSGKETQYF. The DNA of the CDR3 is TGTGCCAGCAGCCAATCTAGCGGGAAAGAGACCCAGTACTTC. The whole variable domain, filled in from reference TRBV11-2 and TRBJ2-5, reads EAGVAQSPRYKIIEKRQSVAFWCNPISGHATLYWYQQILGQGPKLLIQFQNNGVVDDSQLPKDRFSAERLKGVDSTLKIQPAKLEDSAVYLCASSQSSGKETQYFGPGTRLLVL.

In its sample, this clone was seen once. The chain joins TRBV3-1 (or the pseudogene TRBV3-2) to TRBJ2-5; D possibly corresponds to TRBD2 (5 bases). V dropped 0 bases and J dropped 2 bases, with 13 bases sitting between them. Looked up from germline, CDR1 is LGHDT and CDR2 is YNNKEL (reference sequence). The CDR3 consists of 16 residues. The CDR3 coding sequence is TGTGCCAGCAGCCAAGATCGGAGCCGGGGTCAAGAGACCCAGTACTTC. Translated: CASSQDRSRGQETQYF.

V is TRBV19 and J is TRBJ1-1, with D perhaps TRBD1 (5 bases). V gave up 0 bases and J gave up 1 base, with 9 bases separating them. CDR1 LNHDA and CDR2 SQIVND come from the germline V gene (reference sequence). This CDR3 has 15 residues. This CDR3 is CASSIDRAGNTEAFF. DNA for the CDR3: TGTGCCAGTAGTATAGACAGGGCCGGGAACACTGAAGCTTTCTTT.

The rearrangement joins TRBV5-1 to TRBJ1-4; the D is unclear. The CDR3 totals 15 residues. V gave up 1 base and J gave up 3 bases, with 10 bases separating them. CDR1 SGHRS and CDR2 YFSETQ come from the germline V gene. The DNA of the CDR3 is TGCGCCAGCAGCTTGCTTAGGGAGCCTAATGAAAAACTGTTTTTT. Translation gives CASSLLREPNEKLFF.

The V and J genes are TRBV5-1 and TRBJ2-3; 9 nucleotides match TRBD2. The CDR3 is made up of 16 amino acids. V lost 0 bases to trimming and J lost 2 bases; unmatched junction nucleotides: 4. Germline V lookup: CDR1 SGHRS, CDR2 YFSETQ. The CDR3, as DNA: TGCGCCAGCAGCTTGGCAGGACTAGCGATCACAGATACGCAGTATTTT. Translation: CASSLAGLAITDTQYF.

The CDR3 spells CASSFGVQGVGDTQYF. CDR3 DNA: TGCGCCAGCAGCTTCGGGGTTCAGGGGGTGGGAGATACGCAGTATTTT. The genes are TRBV5-1 and TRBJ2-3, with 7 bases identical to TRBD1. Germline V CDR1 and CDR2: SGHRS, YFSETQ. This CDR3 is built from 16 residues. The V gene end was trimmed by 2 bases and the J gene end by 5 bases; junction bases not matched to a gene: 11. Complete variable domain (other parts from reference TRBV5-1 and TRBJ2-3): KAGVTQTPRYLIKTRGQQVTLSCSPISGHRSVSWYQQTPGQGLQFLFEYFSETQRNKGNFPGRFSGRQFSNSRSEMNVSTLELGDSALYLCASSFGVQGVGDTQYFGPGTRLTVL.

This clone was seen a single time. The DNA of the CDR3 is TGCAGTGCTAGTCTTTACCCCCTCGCGGGCCTAAACACCATATATTTT. Its protein is CSASLYPLAGLNTIYF. This sequence joins TRBV20-1 and TRBJ1-3; D not resolved. The germline V gene encodes CDR1 DFQATT and CDR2 SNEGSKA (reference sequence). The V end was cut by 3 bases, the J end by 6 bases, with 21 bases between. The CDR3 is made up of 16 amino acids.

This chain connects TRBV6-2 or TRBV6-3 to TRBJ2-2, with D hard to call. The V gene's germline CDR1 is MNHEY and CDR2 SVGEGT. V was clipped by 5 bases and J by 2 bases, with 3 bases between them. CDR3 length equals 12 residues. DNA for the CDR3: TGTGCCAGCAGTACTAACACCGGGGAGCTGTTTTTT. The encoded protein is CASSTNTGELFF.

The chain is built from TRBV19 and TRBJ2-7; 8 bases are a match to TRBD1. CDR1 is LNHDA, CDR2 SQIVND, per germline (reference sequence). V shed 4 bases, J shed 6 bases, and the junction held 8 bases outside the gene matches. The CDR3 covers 14 residues. This CDR3 reads CASSTGTGLTEQYF. CDR3 in DNA: TGTGCCAGTAGTACGGGGACAGGTTTAACCGAGCAGTACTTC.

Only one count was recorded for this clone. V and J are TRBV3-1 (or the pseudogene TRBV3-2) and TRBJ1-3; no clear D gene. The CDR3 loop spans 15 amino acids. V gave up 1 base and J gave up 1 base, with 8 bases separating them. The germline CDR1 and CDR2 sequences are LGHDT and YNNKEL (reference sequence). DNA of the CDR3: TGTGCCAGCAGCCAAGTGAGCGTTTCTGGAAACACCATATATTTT. Protein sequence: CASSQVSVSGNTIYF.

The V and J genes are TRBV7-3 and TRBJ1-2, with 10 nucleotides matching TRBD1. Germline-derived CDR1 and CDR2 are SGHTA and FQGTGA. The CDR3 is made up of 15 amino acids. After removal of 5 bases from V and 4 bases from J, the junction contained 7 bases not matched to a gene. The CDR3 region has the DNA TGTGCCAGCAGCCCAATGACAGGGGGCGTCTATGGCTACACCTTC. It codes for CASSPMTGGVYGYTF.

This clone was seen a few times. The genes are TRBV5-8 and TRBJ2-3; the match to TRBD1 covers 10 bases. V dropped 4 bases and J dropped 0; count of bases not matched to a gene: 11. Germline values: CDR1 SGHTS, CDR2 YDEGEE. The CDR3 has 18 residues. The CDR3 region is CASSPTPWTGGSTDTQYF. The CDR3 DNA reads as TGTGCCAGCAGCCCGACGCCATGGACAGGGGGGAGCACAGATACGCAGTATTTT.

This chain uses TRBV4-1 with TRBJ1-2; 7 nucleotides match TRBD1. The CDR3 is 15 amino acids. V shed 4 bases, J shed 8 bases, and the junction held 13 bases outside the gene matches. CDR1 and CDR2 from the germline V gene are MGHRA and YSYEKL. The CDR3 DNA follows: TGCGCCAGCAGCCCTAGGACAGGAGAGAGTAGAGGCTACACCTTC. Its protein is CASSPRTGESRGYTF.

The chain employs TRBV15 and TRBJ2-6; 8 bases agree with TRBD1. This CDR3 region has 18 residues. V shed 0 bases and J 2 bases; nucleotides not matched to a gene: 6. Germline assignment: CDR1 LNHNV and CDR2 YYDKDF (reference sequence). DNA of the CDR3: TGTGCCACCAGCAGAGATCACCAGGGGGCGGCTGGGGCCAACGTCCTGACTTTC. Translating gives CATSRDHQGAAGANVLTF.

The chain is built from TRBV19 and TRBJ2-6; no firm D call. V shed 2 bases and J shed 2 bases, with 7 bases lying between them. The CDR3 runs 15 residues. Germline lookup yields CDR1 LNHDA and CDR2 SQIVND (reference sequence). CDR3 protein: CASSIIEAGANVLTF. As DNA, the CDR3 is TGTGCCAGTAGTATAATAGAGGCTGGGGCCAACGTCCTGACTTTC.

The CDR3 reads CASSKGQRGNTIYF. Written as DNA, the CDR3 is TGTGCCAGTAGCAAGGGACAGCGTGGAAACACCATATATTTT. The J gene is TRBJ1-3, the V gene TRBV19; 7 bases agree with TRBD1. Germline loops: CDR1 LNHDA, CDR2 SQIVND (reference sequence). J was trimmed by 3 bases and V by 6 bases; bases with no gene match: 5. This CDR3 comprises 14 residues.

The CDR3 reads CASAGGASTDTQYF. The DNA for the CDR3 is TGTGCCAGCGCAGGAGGGGCTAGCACAGATACGCAGTATTTT. The chain carries TRBV7-3 and TRBJ2-3; D may be TRBD2 (6 bases). Per germline, CDR1 SGHTA and CDR2 FQGTGA. V was clipped by 8 bases and J by 0 bases, with 12 bases between them. This CDR3 is 14 amino acids long.

V gene TRBV27 combines with J gene TRBJ1-1; D gene ambiguous. This CDR3 is 14 amino acids long. V dropped 6 bases and J dropped 0 bases, with 11 bases sitting between them. Germline V gives CDR1 MNHEY, CDR2 SMNVEV (reference sequence). The CDR3 bases are TGTGCCAGCAGACTCTCTACTATGAACACTGAAGCTTTCTTT. Its translation: CASRLSTMNTEAFF.

The genes are TRBV19 and TRBJ1-2; 7 bases match TRBD1. The CDR3 spans 13 residues. The ends lost 6 bases at V and 4 bases at J; junction bases unmatched: 5. Germline V gene sequence: CDR1 LNHDA, CDR2 SQIVND (reference sequence). The DNA of the CDR3 is TGTGCCAGTAGGACCGGGACAGTCTATGGCTACACCTTC. It translates to CASRTGTVYGYTF. Drawing the rest from reference TRBV19 and TRBJ1-2, the complete variable domain is DGGITQSPKYLFRKEGQNVTLSCEQNLNHDAMYWYRQDPGQGLRLIYYSQIVNDFQKGDIAEGYSVSREKKESFPLTVTSAQKNPTAFYLCASRTGTVYGYTFGSGTRLTVV.

The CDR3 sequence is CASTSYIGGVYNQPQHF. CDR3 DNA sequence: TGTGCCAGTACCTCCTATATAGGGGGGGTCTACAATCAGCCCCAGCATTTT. The chain carries TRBV19 and TRBJ1-5; a weak D match, TRBD1 (6 bases). The CDR3 is made up of 17 amino acids. CDR1 is LNHDA and CDR2 is SQIVND in the germline V gene (reference sequence). The V end was cut by 7 bases, the J end by 3 bases, with 22 bases between.

The table lists this clone with a few counts. This sequence joins TRBV5-6 and TRBJ2-7; weak D call: TRBD1 (7 bases). This CDR3 is 14 amino acids long. The germline gives CDR1 SGHDT, CDR2 YYEEEE. Between the trimmed V and J ends, which lost 4 bases and 7 bases, there was a span of 18 bases. The CDR3 is CASSRGTAVREQYF. The CDR3 coding sequence is TGTGCCAGCAGCCGGGGGACAGCCGTTCGGGAGCAGTACTTC. The whole variable domain, remainder taken from reference TRBV5-6 and TRBJ2-7, is DAGVTQSPTHLIKTRGQQVTLRCSPKSGHDTVSWYQQALGQGPQFIFQYYEEEERQRGNFPDRFSGHQFPNYSSELNVNALLLGDSALYLCASSRGTAVREQYFGPGTRLTVT.

CDR3 DNA: TGTGCCAGAAAAGCCTTTGGCTACAATGAGCAGTTCTTC. Translation: CARKAFGYNEQFF. The rearrangement uses TRBV5-3 and TRBJ2-1; D is uncertain. TRBV5-3 is filed as an ORF, its function uncertain. Trimming shortened V by 6 bases and J by 3 bases, and 10 bases separated the two germline ends. This CDR3 is 13 amino acids long.